This T cell receptor beta chain was documented in a study of radiotherapy plus CTLA-4 blockade in lung cancer (dated by TCRdb to about 2018). Background on the whole study: Objective responses occurred in roughly 19% of enrolled patients, and 25% to 40% achieved disease control. Beyond this particular receptor, the publication reports: Increased serum interferon-beta after radiation, together with early dynamic changes in blood T cell clones, were reported to be the strongest predictors of response. TCR clones derived from tumors expanded in peripheral blood after treatment with radiotherapy and ipilimumab.

Focal radiation therapy combined with CTLA-4 blockade (ipilimumab) was tested in patients with chemo-refractory metastatic non-small-cell lung cancer. Library preparation was by the immunoSEQ multiplex PCR assay. The table comes from immuneACCESS by way of TCRdb, which keeps in-frame sequences with V and J called. Part of the clones is missing from these tables; in studies checked, under half for an unresolved V gene and the rest for unknown reasons. The sample contains some 60,000 clones, less than 85% of them found a single time. Of the sample, 16% is held by the ten largest clones. Including cysteine and phenylalanine, the CDR3 has 15 amino acids. CDR3 DNA only is kept here, 45 bases in frame from base 1. CDR1 and CDR2 were assigned from the germline V gene as SGHAT and FQNNGV. The germline ends are 10 bases apart after V is trimmed by 0 bases and J by 4 bases. Details on this clone: This clone's antigen is unknown. Nothing much larger sits one base from this clone, and base qualities are not available.

The sequence was collected from a human donor with non-small cell lung cancer who had a complete response to radiotherapy plus ipilimumab. In this chain, TRBV11-2 is recombined with TRBJ2-1, with the D segment identity uncertain. The sample here was peripheral blood, taken from a patient treated with radiotherapy plus ipilimumab. The sequenced DNA is TGTGCCAGCAGCTTAGATCGTTTACAGTACAATGAGCAGTTCTTC. Protein translation: CASSLDRLQYNEQFF. The entire variable domain, with the stretches around the CDR3 drawn from the reference TRBV11-2 and TRBJ2-1 proteins, is EAGVAQSPRYKIIEKRQSVAFWCNPISGHATLYWYQQILGQGPKLLIQFQNNGVVDDSQLPKDRFSAERLKGVDSTLKIQPAKLEDSAVYLCASSLDRLQYNEQFFGPGTRLTVL.